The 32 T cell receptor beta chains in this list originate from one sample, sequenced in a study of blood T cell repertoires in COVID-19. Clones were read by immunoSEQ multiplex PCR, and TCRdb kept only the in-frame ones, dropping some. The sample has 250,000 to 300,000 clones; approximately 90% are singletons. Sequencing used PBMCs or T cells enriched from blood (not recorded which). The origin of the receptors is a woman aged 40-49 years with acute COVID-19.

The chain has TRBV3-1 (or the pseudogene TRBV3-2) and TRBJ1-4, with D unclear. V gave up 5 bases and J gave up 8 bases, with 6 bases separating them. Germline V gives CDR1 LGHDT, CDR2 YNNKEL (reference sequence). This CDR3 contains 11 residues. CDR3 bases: TGTGCCAGCAGCGGGAGCGAAAAACTGTTTTTT. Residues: CASSGSEKLFF.

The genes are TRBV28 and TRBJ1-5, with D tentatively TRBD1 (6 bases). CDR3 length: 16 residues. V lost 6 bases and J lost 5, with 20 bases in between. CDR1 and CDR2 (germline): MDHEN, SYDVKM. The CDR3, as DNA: TGTGCCAGCAGCCCCCCAGGGGTGGTAGGTGATCAGCCCCAGCATTTT. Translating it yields CASSPPGVVGDQPQHF.

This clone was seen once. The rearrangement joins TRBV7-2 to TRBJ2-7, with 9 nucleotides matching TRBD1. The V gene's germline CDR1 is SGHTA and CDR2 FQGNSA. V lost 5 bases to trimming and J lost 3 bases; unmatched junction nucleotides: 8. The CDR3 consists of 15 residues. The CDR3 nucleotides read TGTGCCAGCAGCCATATTTGGGACAGGGTCTACGAGCAGTACTTC. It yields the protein CASSHIWDRVYEQYF.

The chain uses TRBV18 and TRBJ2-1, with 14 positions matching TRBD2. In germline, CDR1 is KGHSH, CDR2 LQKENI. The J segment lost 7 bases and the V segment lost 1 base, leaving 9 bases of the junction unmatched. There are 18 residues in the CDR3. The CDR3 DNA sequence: TGTGCCAGCTCACCACTCCCCCCGACTAGCGGGGGGGTAAATGAGCAGTTCTTC. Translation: CASSPLPPTSGGVNEQFF. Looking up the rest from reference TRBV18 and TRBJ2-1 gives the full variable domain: NAGVMQNPRHLVRRRGQEARLRCSPMKGHSHVYWYRQLPEEGLKFMVYLQKENIIDESGMPKERFSAEFPKEGPSILRIQQVVRGDSAAYFCASSPLPPTSGGVNEQFFGPGTRLTVL.

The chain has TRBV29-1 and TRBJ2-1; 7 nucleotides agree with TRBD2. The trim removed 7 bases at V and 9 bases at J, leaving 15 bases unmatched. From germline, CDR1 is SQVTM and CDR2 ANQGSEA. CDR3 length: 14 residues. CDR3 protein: CSARLRSPGGEQFF. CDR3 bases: TGCAGCGCGCGCCTTAGGTCCCCGGGGGGTGAGCAGTTCTTC.

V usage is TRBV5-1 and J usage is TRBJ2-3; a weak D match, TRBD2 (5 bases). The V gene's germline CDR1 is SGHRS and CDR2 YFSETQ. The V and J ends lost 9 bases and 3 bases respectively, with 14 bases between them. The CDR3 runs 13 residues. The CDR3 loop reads CATGGGSTDTQYF. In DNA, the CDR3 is TGCGCCACCGGAGGAGGATCAACAGATACGCAGTATTTT.

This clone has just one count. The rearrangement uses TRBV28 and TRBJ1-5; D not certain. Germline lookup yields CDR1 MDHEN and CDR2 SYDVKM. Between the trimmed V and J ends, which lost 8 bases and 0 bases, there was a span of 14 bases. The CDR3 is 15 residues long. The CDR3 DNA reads TGTGCCAGCCTAAGGAACCGGGGTAGCAATCAGCCCCAGCATTTT. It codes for CASLRNRGSNQPQHF. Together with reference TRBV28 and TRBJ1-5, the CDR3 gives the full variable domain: DVKVTQSSRYLVKRTGEKVFLECVQDMDHENMFWYRQDPGLGLRLIYFSYDVKMKEKGDIPEGYSVSREKKERFSLILESASTNQTSMYLCASLRNRGSNQPQHFGDGTRLSIL.

CDR3 amino acids: CTSSHPGLAGAETQYF. CDR3 DNA sequence: TGCACCAGCAGCCACCCCGGACTAGCGGGAGCGGAGACCCAGTACTTC. The chain joins TRBV1 to TRBJ2-5; the table's D call, TRBD2, was not checked against the DNA. TRBV1 is a pseudogene segment. CDR3 length: 16 residues.

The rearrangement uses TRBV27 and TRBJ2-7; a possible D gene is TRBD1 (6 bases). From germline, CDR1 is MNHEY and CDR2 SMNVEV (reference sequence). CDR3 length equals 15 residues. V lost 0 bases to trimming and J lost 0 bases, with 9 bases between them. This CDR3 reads CASSLSVRGSYEQYF. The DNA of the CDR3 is TGTGCCAGCAGTTTATCTGTCAGGGGCTCCTACGAGCAGTACTTC.

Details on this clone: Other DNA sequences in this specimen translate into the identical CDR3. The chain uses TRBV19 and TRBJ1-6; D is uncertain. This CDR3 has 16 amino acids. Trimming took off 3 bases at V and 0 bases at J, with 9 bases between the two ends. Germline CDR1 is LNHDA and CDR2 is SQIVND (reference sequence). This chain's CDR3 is CASSIGSSSYNSPLHF. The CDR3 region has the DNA TGTGCCAGTAGTATCGGGTCTAGCTCCTATAATTCACCCCTCCACTTT.

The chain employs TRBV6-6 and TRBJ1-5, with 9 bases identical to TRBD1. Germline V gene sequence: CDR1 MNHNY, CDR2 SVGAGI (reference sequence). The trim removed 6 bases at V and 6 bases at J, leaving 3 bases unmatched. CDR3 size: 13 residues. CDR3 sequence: CASRGQGSQPQHF. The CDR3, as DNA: TGTGCCAGCAGGGGACAGGGCTCTCAGCCCCAGCATTTT.

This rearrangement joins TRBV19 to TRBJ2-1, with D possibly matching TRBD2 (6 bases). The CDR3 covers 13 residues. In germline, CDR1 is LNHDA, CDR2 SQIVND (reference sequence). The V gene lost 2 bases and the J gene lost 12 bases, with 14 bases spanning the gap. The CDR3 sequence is CASSITHGTAQFF. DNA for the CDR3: TGTGCCAGTAGTATAACCCACGGGACTGCGCAGTTCTTC.

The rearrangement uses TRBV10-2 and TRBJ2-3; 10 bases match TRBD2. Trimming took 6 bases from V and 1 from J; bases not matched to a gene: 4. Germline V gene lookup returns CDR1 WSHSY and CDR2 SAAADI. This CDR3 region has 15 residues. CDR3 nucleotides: TGCGCCAGCAGGGCTAGCGGGAGAGGCACAGATACGCAGTATTTT. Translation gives CASRASGRGTDTQYF.

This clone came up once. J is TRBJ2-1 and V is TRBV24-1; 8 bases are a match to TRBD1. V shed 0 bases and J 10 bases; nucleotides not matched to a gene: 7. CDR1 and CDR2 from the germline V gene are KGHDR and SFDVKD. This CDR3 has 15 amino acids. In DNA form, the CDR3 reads TGTGCCACCAGTGATTTGGCCACAGGGGGGCGGGAGCAGTTCTTC. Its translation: CATSDLATGGREQFF.

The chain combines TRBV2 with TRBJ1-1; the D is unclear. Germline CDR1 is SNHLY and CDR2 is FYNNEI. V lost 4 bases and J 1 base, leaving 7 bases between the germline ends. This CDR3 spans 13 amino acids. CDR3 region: CASSGAANTEAFF. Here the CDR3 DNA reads TGTGCCAGCAGTGGCGCCGCGAACACTGAAGCTTTCTTT.

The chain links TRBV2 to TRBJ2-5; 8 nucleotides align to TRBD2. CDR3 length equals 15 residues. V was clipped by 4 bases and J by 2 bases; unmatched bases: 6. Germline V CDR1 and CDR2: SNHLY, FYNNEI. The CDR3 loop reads CASSGGLAGQETQYF. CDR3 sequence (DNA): TGTGCCAGCAGTGGTGGATTAGCGGGACAAGAGACCCAGTACTTC. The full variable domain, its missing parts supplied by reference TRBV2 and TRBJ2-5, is EPEVTQTPSHQVTQMGQEVILRCVPISNHLYFYWYRQILGQKVEFLVSFYNNEISEKSEIFDDQFSVERPDGSNFTLKIRSTKLEDSAMYFCASSGGLAGQETQYFGPGTRLLVL.

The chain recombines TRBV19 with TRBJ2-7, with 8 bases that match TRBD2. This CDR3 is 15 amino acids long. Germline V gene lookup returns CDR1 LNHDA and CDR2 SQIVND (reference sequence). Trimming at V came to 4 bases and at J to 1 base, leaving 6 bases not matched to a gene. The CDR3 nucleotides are TGTGCCAGTAGTAAACTAGCGGATATATCCTACGAGCAGTACTTC. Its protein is CASSKLADISYEQYF.

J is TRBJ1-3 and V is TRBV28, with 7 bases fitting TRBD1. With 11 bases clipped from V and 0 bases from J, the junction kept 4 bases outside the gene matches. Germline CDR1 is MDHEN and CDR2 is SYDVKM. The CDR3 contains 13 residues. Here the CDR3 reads CAGQDPSGNTIYF. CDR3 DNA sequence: TGTGCCGGACAGGACCCCTCTGGAAACACCATATATTTT.

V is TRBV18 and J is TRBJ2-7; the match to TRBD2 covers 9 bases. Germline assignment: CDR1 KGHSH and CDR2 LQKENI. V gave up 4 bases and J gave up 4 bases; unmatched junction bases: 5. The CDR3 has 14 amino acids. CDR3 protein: CASSLSGSQYEQYF. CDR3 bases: TGTGCCAGCTCACTTAGCGGGAGCCAGTACGAGCAGTACTTC.

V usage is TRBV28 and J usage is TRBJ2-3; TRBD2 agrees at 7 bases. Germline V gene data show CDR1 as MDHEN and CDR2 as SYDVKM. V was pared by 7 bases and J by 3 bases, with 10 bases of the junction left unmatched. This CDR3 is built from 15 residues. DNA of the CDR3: TGTGCCAGCAACCCGTCGGGGGGAAAAACAGATACGCAGTATTTT. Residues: CASNPSGGKTDTQYF. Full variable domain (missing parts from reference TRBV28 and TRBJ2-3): DVKVTQSSRYLVKRTGEKVFLECVQDMDHENMFWYRQDPGLGLRLIYFSYDVKMKEKGDIPEGYSVSREKKERFSLILESASTNQTSMYLCASNPSGGKTDTQYFGPGTRLTVL.

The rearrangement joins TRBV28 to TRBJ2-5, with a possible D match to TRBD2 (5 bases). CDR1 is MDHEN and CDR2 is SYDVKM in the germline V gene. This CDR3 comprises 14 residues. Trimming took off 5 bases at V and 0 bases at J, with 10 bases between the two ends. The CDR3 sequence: CASSLGGYQETQYF. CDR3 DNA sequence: TGTGCCAGCAGTCTTGGAGGTTACCAAGAGACCCAGTACTTC.

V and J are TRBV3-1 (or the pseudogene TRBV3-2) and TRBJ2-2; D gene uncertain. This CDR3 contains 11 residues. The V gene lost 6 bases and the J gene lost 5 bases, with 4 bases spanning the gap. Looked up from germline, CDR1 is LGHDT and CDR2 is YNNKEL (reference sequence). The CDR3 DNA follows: TGTGCCAGCAGTATTACCGGGGAGCTGTTTTTT. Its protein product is CASSITGELFF.

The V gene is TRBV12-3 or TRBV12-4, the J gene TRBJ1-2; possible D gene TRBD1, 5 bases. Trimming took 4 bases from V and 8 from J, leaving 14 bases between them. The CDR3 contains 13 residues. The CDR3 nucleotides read TGTGCCAGCAGTTCCGGGGGGAGGGTCGGCTACACCTTC. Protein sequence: CASSSGGRVGYTF.

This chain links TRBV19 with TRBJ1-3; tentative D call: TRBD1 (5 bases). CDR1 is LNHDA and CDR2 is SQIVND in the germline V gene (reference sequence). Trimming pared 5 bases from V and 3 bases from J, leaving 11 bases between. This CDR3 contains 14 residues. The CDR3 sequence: CASSGHNLGNTIYF. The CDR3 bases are TGTGCCAGTAGTGGACATAACCTTGGAAACACCATATATTTT. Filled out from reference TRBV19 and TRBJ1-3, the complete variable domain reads DGGITQSPKYLFRKEGQNVTLSCEQNLNHDAMYWYRQDPGQGLRLIYYSQIVNDFQKGDIAEGYSVSREKKESFPLTVTSAQKNPTAFYLCASSGHNLGNTIYFGEGSWLTVV.

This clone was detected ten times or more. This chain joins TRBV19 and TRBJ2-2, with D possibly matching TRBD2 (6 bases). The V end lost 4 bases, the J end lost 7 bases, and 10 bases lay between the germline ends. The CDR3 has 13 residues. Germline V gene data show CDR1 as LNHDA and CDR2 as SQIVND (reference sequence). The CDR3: CASSTTRGGELFF. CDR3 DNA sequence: TGTGCCAGTAGTACGACTAGAGGCGGGGAGCTGTTTTTT. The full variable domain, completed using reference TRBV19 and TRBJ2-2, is DGGITQSPKYLFRKEGQNVTLSCEQNLNHDAMYWYRQDPGQGLRLIYYSQIVNDFQKGDIAEGYSVSREKKESFPLTVTSAQKNPTAFYLCASSTTRGGELFFGEGSRLTVL.

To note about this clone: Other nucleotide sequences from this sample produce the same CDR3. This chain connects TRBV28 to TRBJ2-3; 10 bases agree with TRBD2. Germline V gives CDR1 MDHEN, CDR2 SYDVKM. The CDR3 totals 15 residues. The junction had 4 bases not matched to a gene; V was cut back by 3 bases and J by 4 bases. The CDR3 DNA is TGTGCCAGCAGTTTTCGAGCGGGAGGGGCAGATACGCAGTATTTT. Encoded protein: CASSFRAGGADTQYF.

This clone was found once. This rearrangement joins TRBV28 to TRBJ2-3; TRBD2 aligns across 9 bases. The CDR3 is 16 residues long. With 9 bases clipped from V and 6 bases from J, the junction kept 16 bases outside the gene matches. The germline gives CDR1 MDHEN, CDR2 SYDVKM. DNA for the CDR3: TGTGCCAGAAATGGGGGGTGCGGGAGGGCCAAGGATACGCAGTATTTT. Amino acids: CARNGGCGRAKDTQYF. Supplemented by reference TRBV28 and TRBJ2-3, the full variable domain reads DVKVTQSSRYLVKRTGEKVFLECVQDMDHENMFWYRQDPGLGLRLIYFSYDVKMKEKGDIPEGYSVSREKKERFSLILESASTNQTSMYLCARNGGCGRAKDTQYFGPGTRLTVL.

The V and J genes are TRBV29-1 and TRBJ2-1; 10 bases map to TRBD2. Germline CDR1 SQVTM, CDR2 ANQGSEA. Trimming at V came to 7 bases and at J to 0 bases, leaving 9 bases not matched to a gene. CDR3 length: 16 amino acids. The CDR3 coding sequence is TGCAGCGCGACTAGCGGGTCTCCTTCCTCCTACAATGAGCAGTTCTTC. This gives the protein CSATSGSPSSYNEQFF.

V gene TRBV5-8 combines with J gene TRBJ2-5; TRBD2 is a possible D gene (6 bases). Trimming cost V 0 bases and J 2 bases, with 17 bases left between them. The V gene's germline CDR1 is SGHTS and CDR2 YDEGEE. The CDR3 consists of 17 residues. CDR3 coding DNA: TGTGCCAGCAGCTTGGCCTTTTTTAGGGAGGTGCAAGAGACCCAGTACTTC. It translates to CASSLAFFREVQETQYF.

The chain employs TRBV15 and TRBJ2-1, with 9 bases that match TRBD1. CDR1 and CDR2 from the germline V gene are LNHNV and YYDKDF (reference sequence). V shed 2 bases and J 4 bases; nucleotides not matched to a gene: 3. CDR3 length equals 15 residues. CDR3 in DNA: TGTGCCACCAGCAGACAGGGACAGGGTTACAATGAGCAGTTCTTC. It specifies CATSRQGQGYNEQFF.

CDR3 region: CASSSGALAGGEQFF. CDR3 sequence (DNA): TGTGCCAGCAGTAGTGGGGCTCTAGCGGGAGGGGAGCAGTTCTTC. The chain is built from TRBV2 and TRBJ2-1, with 12 nucleotides matching TRBD2. CDR3 length equals 15 residues. From germline, CDR1 is SNHLY and CDR2 FYNNEI. Losses at the gene ends were 5 bases for V and 10 bases for J; bases not matched to a gene: 9.

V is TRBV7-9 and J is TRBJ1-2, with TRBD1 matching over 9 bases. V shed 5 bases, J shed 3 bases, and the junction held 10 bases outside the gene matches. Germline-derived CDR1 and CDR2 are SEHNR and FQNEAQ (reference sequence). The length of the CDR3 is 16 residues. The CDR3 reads CASSPTQGQGDYGYTF. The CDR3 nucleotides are TGTGCCAGCAGCCCGACCCAGGGACAGGGAGACTATGGCTACACCTTC.